These T cell receptor beta chains were read from a single sample in a study of tumor and adjacent non-tumor tissue in lung cancer. MiXCR, run by TCRdb on the multiplex PCR reads, gives a single entry per CDR3 protein. The sample consists of 200,000 to 250,000 distinct CDR3 sequences, about 71% of them appearing once. The sequenced sample consisted of lung tumor tissue. These receptors were obtained from a man aged 55 to 70 with non-small cell lung cancer. CDR3s include the opening cysteine and the closing phenylalanine or tryptophan. The order of the fields is D gene, V gene, J gene, clone size, CDR3 protein, CDR3 DNA. A D gene is named only where the DNA matches it firmly. Not every row has a clone size; where given, it reads once, few, many or a size class.

D: TRBD2
V: TRBV4-3
J: TRBJ2-2
size: -
CDR3: CASSQDSTSGGAWGTGELFF
DNA: TGCGCCAGCAGCCAAGATTCGACTAGCGGAGGGGCCTGGGGCACCGGGGAGCTGTTTTTT

D: TRBD2
V: TRBV20-1
J: TRBJ2-1
size: many
CDR3: CSASPASGRVYNEQFF
DNA: TGCAGTGCTAGTCCGGCTAGCGGGAGGGTCTACAATGAGCAGTTCTTC

D: -
V: TRBV20-1
J: TRBJ2-5
size: few
CDR3: CSARDGGKETQYF
DNA: TGCAGTGCTAGAGATGGCGGGAAAGAGACCCAGTACTTC

D: TRBD2
V: TRBV11-2
J: TRBJ2-7
size: -
CDR3: CASRPRTGGSLVWEQYF
DNA: TGTGCCAGCAGGCCAAGAACCGGGGGGTCCTTGGTTTGGGAGCAGTACTTC

D: -
V: TRBV7-9
J: TRBJ1-2
size: -
CDR3: CATTLGSAVGYIF
DNA: TGTGCCACCACCTTAGGCTCTGCCGTTGGCTACATCTTC

D: TRBD1
V: TRBV29-1
J: TRBJ1-2
size: -
CDR3: CSVYGTGGYYGYTF
DNA: TGCAGCGTGTATGGGACAGGGGGCTACTATGGCTACACCTTC

D: -
V: TRBV4-1
J: TRBJ2-7
size: -
CDR3: CASSRSQGRAYEQYF
DNA: TGCGCCAGCAGCCGATCACAGGGTAGGGCCTACGAGCAGTACTTC

D: -
V: TRBV20-1
J: TRBJ1-1
size: -
CDR3: CSARKAPMNTEAFF
DNA: TGCAGTGCTAGAAAAGCTCCCATGAACACTGAAGCTTTCTTT

D: TRBD1
V: TRBV20-1
J: TRBJ1-5
size: -
CDR3: CSAIDEMTGHQPQHF
DNA: TGCAGTGCTATAGATGAAATGACAGGGCATCAGCCTCAGCATTTT

D: TRBD1
V: TRBV6-2/TRBV6-3
J: TRBJ1-2
size: -
CDR3: CTSSSDRGRYGYTF
DNA: TGTACCAGCAGTTCAGACAGGGGACGGTATGGCTACACCTTC

D: TRBD1
V: TRBV4-1
J: TRBJ1-1
size: -
CDR3: CASSQEVGTAIRALF
DNA: TGCGCCAGCAGCCAAGAAGTCGGGACAGCGATTCGAGCTTTATTT

D: -
V: TRBV4-2
J: TRBJ2-7
size: -
CDR3: CASSQDHRGRSTYEEYF
DNA: TGTGCCAGCAGCCAAGACCATCGGGGCAGGAGCACCTACGAGGAGTACTTC

D: -
V: TRBV5-1
J: TRBJ1-2
size: once
CDR3: CASSGTVDYGYTF
DNA: TGCGCCAGCAGCGGCACAGTGGACTATGGCTACACCTTC

D: -
V: TRBV20-1
J: TRBJ2-5
size: many
CDR3: CSVLPGLRVGTQYF
DNA: TGCAGTGTCCTACCGGGACTCAGGGTAGGGACCCAGTACTTC

D: -
V: TRBV12-3/TRBV12-4
J: TRBJ1-5
size: few
CDR3: CASSFDRNQPQHF
DNA: TGTGCCAGCAGCTTCGATAGGAATCAGCCCCAGCATTTT

D: -
V: TRBV4-3
J: TRBJ2-7
size: -
CDR3: CAGSQDLQGRGSGLYEHYF
DNA: TGCGCCGGCAGCCAAGATCTACAGGGAAGAGGTAGCGGTCTCTACGAGCATTACTTC

D: TRBD1
V: TRBV6-6
J: TRBJ1-1
size: few
CDR3: CASSYAAGQPNTEAFF
DNA: TGTGCCAGCAGTTACGCGGCGGGACAGCCGAACACTGAAGCTTTCTTT

D: TRBD2
V: TRBV20-1
J: TRBJ2-3
size: -
CDR3: CSVSEGLARTDTQYF
DNA: TGCAGTGTCTCGGAGGGACTAGCGCGCACAGATACGCAGTATTTT

D: -
V: TRBV5-6
J: TRBJ2-3
size: -
CDR3: CTSSGYRDQGTDMQYF
DNA: TGTACGAGCAGCGGGTACAGGGATCAGGGCACAGATATGCAGTATTTT

D: -
V: TRBV13
J: TRBJ2-3
size: -
CDR3: CASSSGLDTDTQYF
DNA: TGTGCCAGCAGCTCGGGACTGGATACAGATACGCAGTATTTT

D: -
V: TRBV29-1
J: TRBJ1-2
size: -
CDR3: CSAAPGRGHGYTF
DNA: TGCAGCGCCGCCCCGGGACGGGGGCATGGCTACACCTTC

D: -
V: TRBV12-3/TRBV12-4
J: TRBJ2-2
size: -
CDR3: CASRAGATDTGELFF
DNA: TGTGCCAGCAGGGCGGGGGCCACTGACACCGGGGAGCTGTTTTTT

D: TRBD1
V: TRBV4-1
J: TRBJ1-3
size: -
CDR3: CASSQPRTGGIVGNIIYF
DNA: TGCGCCAGCAGCCAACCCCGGACAGGGGGAATTGTTGGAAACATCATATATTTT